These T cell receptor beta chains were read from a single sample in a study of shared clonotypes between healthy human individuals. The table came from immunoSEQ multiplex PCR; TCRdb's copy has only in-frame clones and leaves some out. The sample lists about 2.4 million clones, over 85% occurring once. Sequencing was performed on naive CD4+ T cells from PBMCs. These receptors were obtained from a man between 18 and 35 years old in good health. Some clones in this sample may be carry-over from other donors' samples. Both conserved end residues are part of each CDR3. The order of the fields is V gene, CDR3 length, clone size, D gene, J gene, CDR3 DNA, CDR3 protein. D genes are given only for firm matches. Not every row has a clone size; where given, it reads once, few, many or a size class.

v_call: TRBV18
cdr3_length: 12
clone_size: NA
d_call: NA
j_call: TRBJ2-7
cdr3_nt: TGTGCCAGCTCAGCGGGACAATACGAGCAGTACTTC
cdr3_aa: CASSAGQYEQYF

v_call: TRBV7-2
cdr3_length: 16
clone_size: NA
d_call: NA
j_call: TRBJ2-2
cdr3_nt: TGTGCCAGCAGCTTATGGGAGAGGGGAAACACCGGGGAGCTGTTTTTT
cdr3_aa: CASSLWERGNTGELFF

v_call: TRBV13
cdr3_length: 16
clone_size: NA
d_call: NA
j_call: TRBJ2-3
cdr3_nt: TGTGCCAGCAGCGTCCAGCGTGTGGGGGAGGCAGATACGCAGTATTTT
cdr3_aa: CASSVQRVGEADTQYF

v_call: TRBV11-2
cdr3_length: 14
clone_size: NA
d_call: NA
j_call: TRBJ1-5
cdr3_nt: TGTGCCAGCAGCTTAGCTAATAGCAATCAGCCCCAGCATTTT
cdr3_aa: CASSLANSNQPQHF

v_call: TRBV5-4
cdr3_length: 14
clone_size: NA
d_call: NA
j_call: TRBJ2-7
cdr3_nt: TGTGCCAGCAGAGTGGGGACTCCACCAGGGGAGCAGTACTTC
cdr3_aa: CASRVGTPPGEQYF

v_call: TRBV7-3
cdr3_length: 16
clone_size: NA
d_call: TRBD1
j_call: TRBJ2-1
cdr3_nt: TGTGCCAGCAGCTTACAGGGGGCGCCTACTTACAATGAGCAGTTCTTC
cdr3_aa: CASSLQGAPTYNEQFF

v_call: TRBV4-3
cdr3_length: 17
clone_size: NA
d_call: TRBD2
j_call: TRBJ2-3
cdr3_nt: TGCGCCAGCAGCCAGGTCGTAGCTAGCGGGAGCGCAGATACGCAGTATTTT
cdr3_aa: CASSQVVASGSADTQYF

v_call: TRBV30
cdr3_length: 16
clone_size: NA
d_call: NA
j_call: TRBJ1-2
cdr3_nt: TGTGCCTGGACCCCCGGTCATACAGGGAGGAACTATGGCTACACCTTC
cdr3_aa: CAWTPGHTGRNYGYTF

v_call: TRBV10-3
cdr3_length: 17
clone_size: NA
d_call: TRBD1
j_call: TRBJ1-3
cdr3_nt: TGTGCCATCAGTGAGTCCCACGGACAGGTTAGGGGAAACACCATATATTTT
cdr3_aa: CAISESHGQVRGNTIYF

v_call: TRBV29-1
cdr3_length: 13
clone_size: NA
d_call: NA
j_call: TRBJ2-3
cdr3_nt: TGCAGCGTTGCTTCCAGGTACACAGATACGCAGTATTTT
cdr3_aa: CSVASRYTDTQYF

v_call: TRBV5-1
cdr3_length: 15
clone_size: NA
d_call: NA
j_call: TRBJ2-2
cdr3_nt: TGCGCCAGCAGCTTGGCATCAGGGTTCAGCGGGGAGCTGTTTTTT
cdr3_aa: CASSLASGFSGELFF

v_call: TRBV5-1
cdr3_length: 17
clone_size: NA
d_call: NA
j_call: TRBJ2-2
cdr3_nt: TGCGCCAGCAGCTTGGCGGGGGACAGCTTCTACACCGGGGAGCTGTTTTTT
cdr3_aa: CASSLAGDSFYTGELFF

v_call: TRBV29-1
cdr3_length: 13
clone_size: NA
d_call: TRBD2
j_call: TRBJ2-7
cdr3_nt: TGCAGCGTTGATGTTAGCGGGAGTTACGAGCAGTACTTC
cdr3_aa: CSVDVSGSYEQYF

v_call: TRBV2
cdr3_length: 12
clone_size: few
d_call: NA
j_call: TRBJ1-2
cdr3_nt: TGTGCCAGCAAGGGCTGGGGCTATGGCTACACCTTC
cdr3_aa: CASKGWGYGYTF

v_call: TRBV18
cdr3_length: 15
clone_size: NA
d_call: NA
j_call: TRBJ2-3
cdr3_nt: TGTGCCAGCTCACCAAGAACAGCTAGCACAGATACGCAGTATTTT
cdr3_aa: CASSPRTASTDTQYF

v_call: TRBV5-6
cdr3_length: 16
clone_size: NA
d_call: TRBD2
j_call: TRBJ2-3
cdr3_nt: TGTGCCAGCAGCGTCATTAGCGGGAGGTATGGAGATACGCAGTATTTT
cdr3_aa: CASSVISGRYGDTQYF

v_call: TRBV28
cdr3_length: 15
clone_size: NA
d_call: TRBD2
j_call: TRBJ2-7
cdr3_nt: TGTGCCAGCAGTTGGACTAGCGGGCTTTCTTACGAGCAGTACTTC
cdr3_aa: CASSWTSGLSYEQYF

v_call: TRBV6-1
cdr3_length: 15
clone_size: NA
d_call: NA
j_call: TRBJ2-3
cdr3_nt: TGTGCCAGCAGTGAGGGAGCGGCAGGGAAGGATACGCAGTATTTT
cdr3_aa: CASSEGAAGKDTQYF

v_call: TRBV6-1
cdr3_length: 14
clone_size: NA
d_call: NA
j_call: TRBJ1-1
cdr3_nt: TGTGCCAGCAGTGACAGGGGCCAGAACACTGAAGCTTTCTTT
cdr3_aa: CASSDRGQNTEAFF

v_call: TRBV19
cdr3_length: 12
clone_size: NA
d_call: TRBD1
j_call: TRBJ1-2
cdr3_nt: TGTGCCAGCACGACAGGGAACTATGGCTACACCTTC
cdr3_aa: CASTTGNYGYTF

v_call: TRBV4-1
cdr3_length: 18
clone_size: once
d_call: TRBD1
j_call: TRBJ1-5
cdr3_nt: TGCGCCAGCAGCCAGCCCCCGGGACAGGGTCCCCAAAATCAGCCCCAGCATTTT
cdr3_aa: CASSQPPGQGPQNQPQHF

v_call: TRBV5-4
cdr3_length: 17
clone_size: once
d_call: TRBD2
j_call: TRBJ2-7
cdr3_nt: TGTGCCAGCAGCTCCGGGACTAGCGGGAGACAGCTCCACGAGCAGTACTTC
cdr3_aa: CASSSGTSGRQLHEQYF

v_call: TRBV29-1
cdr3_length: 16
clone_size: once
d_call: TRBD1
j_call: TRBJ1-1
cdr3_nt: TGCAGCGTTGAAGTTCACAGGGGGCGCATAAGCACTGAAGCTTTCTTT
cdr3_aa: CSVEVHRGRISTEAFF

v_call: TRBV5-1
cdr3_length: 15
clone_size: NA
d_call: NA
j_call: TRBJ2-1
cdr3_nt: TGCGCCAGCAGCTCCCGTCCCGACCCCCCCAATGAGCAGTTCTTC
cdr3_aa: CASSSRPDPPNEQFF

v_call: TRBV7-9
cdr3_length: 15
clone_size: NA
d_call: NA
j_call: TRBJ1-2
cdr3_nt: TGTGCCAGCAGCTTAGCGGGCACAGGATTATATGGCTACACCTTC
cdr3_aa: CASSLAGTGLYGYTF

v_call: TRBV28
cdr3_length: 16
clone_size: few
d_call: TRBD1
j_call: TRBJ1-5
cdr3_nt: TGTGCCAGCAGTTTCAGGGACAGGGGTTTAAATCAGCCCCAGCATTTT
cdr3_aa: CASSFRDRGLNQPQHF

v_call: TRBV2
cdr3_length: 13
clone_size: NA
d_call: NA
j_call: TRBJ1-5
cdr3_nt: TGTGCCAGCAGTGACCAGGGGATACAGCCCCAGCATTTT
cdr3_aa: CASSDQGIQPQHF

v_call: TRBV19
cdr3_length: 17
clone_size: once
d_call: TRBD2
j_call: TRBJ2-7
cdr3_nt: TGTGCCAGTAGTATAATGGTCGGTCTAGCGGGAGTCCACGAGCAGTACTTC
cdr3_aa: CASSIMVGLAGVHEQYF

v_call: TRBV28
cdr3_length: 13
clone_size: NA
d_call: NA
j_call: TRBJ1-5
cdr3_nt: TGTGCCAGCAGCCCGGACGGGAATCAGCCCCAGCATTTT
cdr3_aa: CASSPDGNQPQHF

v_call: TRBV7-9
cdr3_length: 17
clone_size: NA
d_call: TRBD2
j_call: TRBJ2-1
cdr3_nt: TGTGCCAGCAGACCTAGCGGGAGGGCCGACGACTACAATGAGCAGTTCTTC
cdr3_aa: CASRPSGRADDYNEQFF

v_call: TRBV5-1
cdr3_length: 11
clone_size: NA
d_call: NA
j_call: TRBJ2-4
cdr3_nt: TGCGCCAGCGGATACGGAAACATTCAGTACTTC
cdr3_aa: CASGYGNIQYF

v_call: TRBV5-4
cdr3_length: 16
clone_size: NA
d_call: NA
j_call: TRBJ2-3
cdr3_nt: TGTGCCAGCAGCTTGGCCTCCGGGGGGCAGCGAGATACGCAGTATTTT
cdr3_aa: CASSLASGGQRDTQYF

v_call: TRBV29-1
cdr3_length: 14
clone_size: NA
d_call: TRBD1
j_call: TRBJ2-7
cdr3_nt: TGCAGCGTGCAACCGGGACAGGGAGGCTACGAGCAGTACTTC
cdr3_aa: CSVQPGQGGYEQYF

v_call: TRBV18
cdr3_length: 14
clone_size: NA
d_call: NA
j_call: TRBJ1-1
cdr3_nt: TGTGCCAGCTTCATAGGCGGGGGAAGCACTGAAGCTTTCTTT
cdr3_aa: CASFIGGGSTEAFF

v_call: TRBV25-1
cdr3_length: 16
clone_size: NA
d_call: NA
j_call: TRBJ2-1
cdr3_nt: TGTGCCAGCTCCCGAGGGGATATAGGGGGGTACAATGAGCAGTTCTTC
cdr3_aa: CASSRGDIGGYNEQFF

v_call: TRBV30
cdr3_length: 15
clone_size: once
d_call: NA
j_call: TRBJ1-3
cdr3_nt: TGTGCCTGGACTACCAGAGGGGCCTCTGGAAACACCATATATTTT
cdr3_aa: CAWTTRGASGNTIYF

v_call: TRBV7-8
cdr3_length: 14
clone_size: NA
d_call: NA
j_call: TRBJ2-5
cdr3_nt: TGTGCCAGCAGCTTAGCGGGAGGCGAGGTGACCCAGTACTTC
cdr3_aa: CASSLAGGEVTQYF

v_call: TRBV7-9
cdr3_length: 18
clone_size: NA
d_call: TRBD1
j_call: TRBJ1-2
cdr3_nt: TGTGCCAGCAGCCCCCGATTTAAGACCGGGACAGTGAACTATGGCTACACCTTC
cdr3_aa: CASSPRFKTGTVNYGYTF

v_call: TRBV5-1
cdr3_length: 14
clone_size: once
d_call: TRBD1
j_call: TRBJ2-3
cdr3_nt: TGCGCCAGCACTGACAGGGAAAAGTCAGATACGCAGTATTTT
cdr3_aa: CASTDREKSDTQYF

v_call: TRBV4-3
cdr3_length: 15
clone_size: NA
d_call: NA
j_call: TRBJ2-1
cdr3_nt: TGCGCCAGCAGCCTCGACAGTTACTCCTACAATGAGCAGTTCTTC
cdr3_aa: CASSLDSYSYNEQFF

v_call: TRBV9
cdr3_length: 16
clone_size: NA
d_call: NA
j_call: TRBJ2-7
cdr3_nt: TGTGCCAGCAGCGTGGGAATTAGGGACCACCCCTACGAGCAGTACTTC
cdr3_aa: CASSVGIRDHPYEQYF

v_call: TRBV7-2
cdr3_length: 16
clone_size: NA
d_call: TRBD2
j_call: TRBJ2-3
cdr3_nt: TGTGCCAGCAGCTTAGTGGGTGCGGGAGTGGGAGATACGCAGTATTTT
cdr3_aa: CASSLVGAGVGDTQYF

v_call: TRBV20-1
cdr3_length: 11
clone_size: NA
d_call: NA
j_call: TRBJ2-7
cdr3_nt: TGCAGTGCTAGAACGAACTACGAGCAGTACTTC
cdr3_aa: CSARTNYEQYF

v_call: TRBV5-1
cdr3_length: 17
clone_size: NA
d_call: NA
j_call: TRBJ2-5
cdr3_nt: TGCGCCAGCAGCTTGGTGCCGGACGGCAAGCGAACAGAGACCCAGTACTTC
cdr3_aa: CASSLVPDGKRTETQYF

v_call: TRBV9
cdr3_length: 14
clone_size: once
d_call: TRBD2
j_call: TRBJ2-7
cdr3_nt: TGTGCCAGCAGCTCGGGGACTAGCGGCTACGAGCAGTACTTC
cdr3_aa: CASSSGTSGYEQYF

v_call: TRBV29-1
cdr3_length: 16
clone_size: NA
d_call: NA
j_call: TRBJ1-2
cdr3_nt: TGCAGCGTTGAAGAAGGTTTCGGGTGGGGCGCGGTGGGCTACACCTTC
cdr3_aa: CSVEEGFGWGAVGYTF

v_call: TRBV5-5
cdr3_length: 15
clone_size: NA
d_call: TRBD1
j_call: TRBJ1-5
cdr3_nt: TGTGCCAGCAGCTCGACAGGGCCGGGTAATCAGCCCCAGCATTTT
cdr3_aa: CASSSTGPGNQPQHF

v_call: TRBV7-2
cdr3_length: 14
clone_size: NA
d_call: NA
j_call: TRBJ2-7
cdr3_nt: TGTGCCAGCAGCTTAGGGCTAGCTTTGTACGAGCAGTACTTC
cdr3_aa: CASSLGLALYEQYF

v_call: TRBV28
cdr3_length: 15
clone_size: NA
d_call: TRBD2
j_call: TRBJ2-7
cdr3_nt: TGTGCCAGCAGTCCCTGGGGCGGGAGGGCCGACGAGCAGTACTTC
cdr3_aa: CASSPWGGRADEQYF

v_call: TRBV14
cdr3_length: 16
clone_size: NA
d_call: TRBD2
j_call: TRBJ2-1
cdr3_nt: TGTGCCAGCAGCCAATTTATGGCGGGAGGGCCCAATGAGCAGTTCTTC
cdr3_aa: CASSQFMAGGPNEQFF

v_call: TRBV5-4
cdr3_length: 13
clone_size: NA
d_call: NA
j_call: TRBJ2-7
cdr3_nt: TGTGCCAGCAGCTTGAAAAATAACTACGAGCAGTACTTC
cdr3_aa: CASSLKNNYEQYF

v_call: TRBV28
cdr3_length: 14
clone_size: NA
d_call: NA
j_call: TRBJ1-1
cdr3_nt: TGTGCCAGCAGTTTCTGGCAGGATAACACTGAAGCTTTCTTT
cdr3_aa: CASSFWQDNTEAFF

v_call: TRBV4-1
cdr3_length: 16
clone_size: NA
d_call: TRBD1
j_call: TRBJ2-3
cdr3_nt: TGCGCCAGCAGCCAAGATATCCGACAGGGAGCAGATACGCAGTATTTT
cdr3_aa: CASSQDIRQGADTQYF

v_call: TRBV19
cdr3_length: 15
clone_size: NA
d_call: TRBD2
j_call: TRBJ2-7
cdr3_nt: TGTGCCAGTAGTATAACGACTAGCCGACTCTACGAGCAGTACTTC
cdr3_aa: CASSITTSRLYEQYF

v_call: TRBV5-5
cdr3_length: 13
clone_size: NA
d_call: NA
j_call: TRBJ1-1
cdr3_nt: TGTGCCAGCAGCTTGGTGTCTGGCGGGGAAGCTTTCTTT
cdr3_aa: CASSLVSGGEAFF